The 3 T cell receptor beta chains given below trace back to one sample, sequenced in a study of T cell changes during pregnancy in multiple sclerosis. Assay: immunoSEQ multiplex PCR; the TCRdb copy retains only in-frame clones and omits some. The table includes almost 35,000 clones, over 75% detected once. This specimen was CD8+ T cells from peripheral blood mononuclear cells, taken in the first trimester of pregnancy. These receptors were collected from a female donor with multiple sclerosis, enrolled in a pregnancy study.

The chain couples TRBV19 to TRBJ2-3; TRBD2 aligns across 12 bases. CDR3 length equals 16 residues. V lost 6 bases, J lost 5 bases, and 9 bases stayed unmatched. Germline V lookup: CDR1 LNHDA, CDR2 SQIVND (reference sequence). The CDR3, as DNA: TGTGCCAGTAGCGCAACCTCTAGCGGGAGGGTAGATACGCAGTATTTT. This gives the protein CASSATSSGRVDTQYF.

The rearrangement uses TRBV4-1 and TRBJ1-2; D not certain. V lost 0 bases, J lost 2 bases, and 13 bases lay in between. Germline assignment: CDR1 MGHRA and CDR2 YSYEKL. The CDR3 has 16 residues. This CDR3 reads CASSQERTVLNYGYTF. The CDR3 DNA follows: TGCGCCAGCAGCCAAGAGCGTACGGTACTCAACTATGGCTACACCTTC.

The V gene is TRBV28, the J gene TRBJ2-1; the match to TRBD2 covers 11 bases. The CDR3 is 18 residues long. After removal of 4 bases from V and 9 bases from J, the junction contained 17 bases not matched to a gene. In germline, CDR1 is MDHEN, CDR2 SYDVKM. The CDR3 here is CASSSYVQASGRRGEQFF. CDR3 sequence (DNA): TGTGCCAGCAGTTCTTACGTACAGGCTAGCGGGAGGAGGGGTGAGCAGTTCTTC.